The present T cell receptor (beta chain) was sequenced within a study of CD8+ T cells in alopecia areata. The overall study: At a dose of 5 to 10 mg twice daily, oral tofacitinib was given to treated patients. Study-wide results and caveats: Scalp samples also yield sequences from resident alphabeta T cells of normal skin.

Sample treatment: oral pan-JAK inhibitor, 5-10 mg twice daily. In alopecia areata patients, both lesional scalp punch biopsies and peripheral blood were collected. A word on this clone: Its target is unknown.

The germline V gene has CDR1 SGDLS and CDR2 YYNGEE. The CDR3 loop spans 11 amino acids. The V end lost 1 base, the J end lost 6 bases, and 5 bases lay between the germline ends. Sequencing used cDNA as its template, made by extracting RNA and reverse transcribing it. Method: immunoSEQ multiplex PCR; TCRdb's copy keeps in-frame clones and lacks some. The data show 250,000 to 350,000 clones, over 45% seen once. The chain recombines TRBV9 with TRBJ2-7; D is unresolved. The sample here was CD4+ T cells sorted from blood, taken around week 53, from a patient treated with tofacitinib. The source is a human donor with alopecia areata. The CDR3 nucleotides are TGTGCCAGCAGCGTATCATCCGAGCAGTACTTC. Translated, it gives CASSVSSEQYF.